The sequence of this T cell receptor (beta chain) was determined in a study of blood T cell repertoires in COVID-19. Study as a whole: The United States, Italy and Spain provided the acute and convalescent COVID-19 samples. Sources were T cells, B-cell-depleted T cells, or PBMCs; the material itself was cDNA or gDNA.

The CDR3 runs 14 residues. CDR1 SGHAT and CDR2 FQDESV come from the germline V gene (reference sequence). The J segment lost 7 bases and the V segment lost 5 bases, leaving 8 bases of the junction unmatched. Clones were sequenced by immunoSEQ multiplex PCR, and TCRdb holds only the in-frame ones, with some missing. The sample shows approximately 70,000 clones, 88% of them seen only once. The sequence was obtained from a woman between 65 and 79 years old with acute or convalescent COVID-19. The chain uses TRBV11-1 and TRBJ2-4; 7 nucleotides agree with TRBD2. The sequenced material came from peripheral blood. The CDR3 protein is CASSAGLDRNIQYF. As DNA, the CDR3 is TGTGCCAGCAGCGCCGGACTAGATCGGAACATTCAGTACTTC.